The 24 T cell receptor beta chains below were found in one sample sequenced in a study of blood T cell repertoires in COVID-19. Some clones are missing from TCRdb's copy, which holds only in-frame ones; the method was immunoSEQ multiplex PCR. The sample shows 190,000 or so clones, approximately 90% of them seen only once. The sequencing sample was made of peripheral blood. The receptor set was obtained from a woman between 18 and 29 years old who had recovered from COVID-19.

The chain links TRBV19 to TRBJ2-2; 13 bases agree with TRBD2. Germline V CDR1 and CDR2: LNHDA, SQIVND (reference sequence). The V gene end was trimmed by 9 bases and the J gene end by 4 bases; junction bases not matched to a gene: 2. The CDR3 runs to 14 residues. The CDR3 loop is CASRTSGSTGELFF. DNA of the CDR3: TGTGCCAGCCGGACTAGCGGGAGCACCGGGGAGCTGTTTTTT.

CDR3 amino acids: CASSHMAGEQFF. The CDR3 DNA sequence: TGTGCCAGCAGCCATATGGCGGGTGAGCAGTTCTTC. This sequence joins TRBV3-1 (or the pseudogene TRBV3-2) and TRBJ2-1, with TRBD2 as a possible D gene (5 bases). V was cut by 3 bases and J by 9 bases, with 9 bases left in between. CDR1 and CDR2 (germline): LGHDT, YNNKEL (reference sequence). The CDR3 loop spans 12 amino acids.

The chain uses TRBV5-4 and TRBJ2-7, with 10 positions matching TRBD2. The CDR3 covers 14 residues. The germline CDR1 and CDR2 sequences are SGHNT and YYREEE (reference sequence). V shed 4 bases, J shed 4 bases, and the junction held 5 bases outside the gene matches. CDR3: CASSPSGGGYEQYF. The CDR3 bases are TGTGCCAGCAGCCCGAGCGGGGGGGGTTACGAGCAGTACTTC.

The chain links TRBV7-2 to TRBJ2-6; D perhaps matches TRBD1 (6 bases). The length of the CDR3 is 16 residues. Germline V gene sequence: CDR1 SGHTA, CDR2 FQGNSA. V lost 5 bases to trimming and J lost 0 bases, with 11 bases between them. The DNA of the CDR3 is TGTGCCAGCAGCCTTAGACAGGTCTCTGGGGCCAACGTCCTGACTTTC. It codes for CASSLRQVSGANVLTF.

The chain links TRBV7-3 to TRBJ2-3; TRBD2 matches 8 bases. The J segment lost 0 bases and the V segment lost 3 bases, leaving 5 bases of the junction unmatched. Looked up from germline, CDR1 is SGHTA and CDR2 is FQGTGA. This CDR3 has 16 residues. The CDR3 loop is CASSFVGGASTDTQYF. The CDR3 DNA sequence: TGTGCCAGCAGCTTCGTCGGGGGGGCTAGCACAGATACGCAGTATTTT.

This clone was recorded only once. The V call is TRBV15, the J call TRBJ2-4; a weak D match, TRBD1 (6 bases). V lost 1 base to trimming and J lost 2 bases, with 12 bases between them. CDR3 length: 16 residues. CDR1 and CDR2 (germline): LNHNV, YYDKDF (reference sequence). CDR3 in DNA: TGTGCCACCAGCAGAGCTCAGGGGCGGACCAAAAACATTCAGTACTTC. Its translation: CATSRAQGRTKNIQYF.

The chain carries TRBV19 and TRBJ2-3, with D hard to call. Deletions cut 1 base from V and 4 bases from J, with 12 bases between. CDR1 LNHDA and CDR2 SQIVND come from the germline V gene (reference sequence). The CDR3 consists of 15 residues. The DNA of the CDR3 is TGTGCCAGTAGTATAGGCGCGGCCGCTGCAGATACGCAGTATTTT. Protein product: CASSIGAAAADTQYF. Combining the CDR3 with reference TRBV19 and TRBJ2-3 gives the whole variable domain DGGITQSPKYLFRKEGQNVTLSCEQNLNHDAMYWYRQDPGQGLRLIYYSQIVNDFQKGDIAEGYSVSREKKESFPLTVTSAQKNPTAFYLCASSIGAAAADTQYFGPGTRLTVL.

This chain connects TRBV6-6 to TRBJ1-5; no clear D gene. CDR1 MNHNY and CDR2 SVGAGI come from the germline V gene (reference sequence). The length of the CDR3 is 13 residues. V was clipped by 6 bases and J by 3 bases, with 9 bases between them. CDR3 amino acids: CASSKADNQPQHF. CDR3 DNA sequence: TGTGCCAGCAGCAAAGCGGACAATCAGCCCCAGCATTTT.

The chain combines TRBV7-9 with TRBJ1-2; D remains ambiguous. Germline V gene sequence: CDR1 SEHNR, CDR2 FQNEAQ (reference sequence). The CDR3 spans 14 residues. V lost 1 base and J 2 bases, leaving 8 bases between the germline ends. CDR3 bases: TGTGCCAGCAGCTTAGAGATAGCAAACTATGGCTACACCTTC. It specifies CASSLEIANYGYTF. The complete variable domain, with remaining parts taken from reference TRBV7-9 and TRBJ1-2, reads DTGVSQNPRHKITKRGQNVTFRCDPISEHNRLYWYRQTLGQGPEFLTYFQNEAQLEKSRLLSDRFSAERPKGSFSTLEIQRTEQGDSAMYLCASSLEIANYGYTFGSGTRLTVV.

The V call is TRBV4-3, the J call TRBJ1-2; D gene unclear. The CDR3 extends over 15 amino acids. The germline gives CDR1 LGHNA, CDR2 YSLEER. Trimming pared 2 bases from V and 9 bases from J, leaving 19 bases between. The DNA of the CDR3 is TGCGCCAGCAGCCAAATATATATCACTCACCGCCGCTACACCTTC. Translation gives CASSQIYITHRRYTF.

This chain joins TRBV19 and TRBJ2-6; D might be TRBD1 (6 bases). The CDR3 consists of 15 residues. Trimming took off 8 bases at V and 3 bases at J, with 14 bases between the two ends. Germline CDR1 and CDR2: LNHDA and SQIVND (reference sequence). The CDR3 here is CASCNWGLGANVLTF. In nucleotides, the CDR3 is TGTGCCAGTTGTAATTGGGGGCTTGGGGCCAACGTCCTGACTTTC.

The V and J genes are TRBV27 and TRBJ2-7, with 8 bases lining up with TRBD1. The CDR3 spans 14 residues. The germline V gene encodes CDR1 MNHEY and CDR2 SMNVEV (reference sequence). V dropped 4 bases and J dropped 2; count of bases not matched to a gene: 4. Written as DNA, the CDR3 is TGTGCCAGCAGTTCGCGGACAGGGCCCTACGAGCAGTACTTC. It is translated as CASSSRTGPYEQYF.

This chain connects TRBV7-9 to TRBJ1-5; 8 nucleotides align to TRBD1. In germline, CDR1 is SEHNR, CDR2 FQNEAQ (reference sequence). There are 15 residues in the CDR3. Trimming cost V 6 bases and J 0 bases; bases outside gene matches: 4. CDR3 sequence: CASSSDRGSNQPQHF. The DNA for the CDR3 is TGTGCCAGCAGTAGCGACAGGGGTAGCAATCAGCCCCAGCATTTT.

This clone has ten or more counts. This chain connects TRBV28 to TRBJ1-2, with 9 bases fitting TRBD1. The CDR3 runs to 15 residues. CDR1 and CDR2 from the germline V gene are MDHEN and SYDVKM. The junction had 10 bases not matched to a gene; V was cut back by 4 bases and J by 7 bases. Here the CDR3 reads CASSSSGQGEGGYTF. CDR3 in DNA: TGTGCCAGCAGTTCCTCGGGACAGGGCGAGGGTGGCTACACCTTC.

The chain has TRBV19 and TRBJ2-7; D not resolved. Germline-derived CDR1 and CDR2 are LNHDA and SQIVND (reference sequence). V lost 6 bases to trimming and J lost 4 bases, with 13 bases between them. The CDR3 has 13 amino acids. The DNA for the CDR3 is TGTGCCAGTAGGTCAGGAACCACGTACGAGCAGTACTTC. Translated: CASRSGTTYEQYF.

In this sample, this clone turned up once. J is TRBJ1-5 and V is TRBV3-1 (or the pseudogene TRBV3-2), with TRBD1 matching 8 bases. CDR1 is LGHDT and CDR2 is YNNKEL in the germline V gene (reference sequence). The J segment lost 1 base and the V segment lost 8 bases, leaving 4 bases of the junction unmatched. The CDR3 has 14 amino acids. The CDR3 sequence is CASRGQGSNQPQHF. The CDR3 DNA reads as TGTGCCAGCCGTGGACAGGGAAGCAATCAGCCCCAGCATTTT.

The CDR3 loop is CASSQDAGAQPQHF. The DNA for the CDR3 is TGTGCCAGCAGCCAAGATGCGGGGGCCCAGCCCCAGCATTTT. J is TRBJ1-5 and V is TRBV3-1 (or the pseudogene TRBV3-2); D perhaps matches TRBD1 (6 bases). This CDR3 has 14 amino acids. Deletions cut 0 bases from V and 7 bases from J, with 10 bases between. Germline CDR1 and CDR2: LGHDT and YNNKEL (reference sequence).

This clone showed up just a few times. The chain joins TRBV19 to TRBJ2-3; 8 bases agree with TRBD1. Trimming cost V 7 bases and J 3 bases; bases outside gene matches: 12. CDR3 length: 16 amino acids. In germline, CDR1 is LNHDA, CDR2 SQIVND (reference sequence). Written as DNA, the CDR3 is TGTGCCAGTACTGCGATCGGACAGGGAAGGACAGATACGCAGTATTTT. It is translated as CASTAIGQGRTDTQYF.

CDR3 nucleotide sequence: TGTGCCAGCAGCTTAGTTCTTGGCTACACCTTC. Its translation: CASSLVLGYTF. V usage is TRBV7-9 and J usage is TRBJ1-2; the D is unclear. Germline CDR1 is SEHNR and CDR2 is FQNEAQ (reference sequence). The CDR3 is 11 residues long. Deletions cut 1 base from V and 7 bases from J, with 4 bases between.

The chain is built from TRBV2 and TRBJ1-5; D gene uncertain. This CDR3 has 13 amino acids. V was trimmed by 7 bases and J by 3 bases, leaving 10 bases between them. CDR1 is SNHLY and CDR2 is FYNNEI in the germline V gene. CDR3 in amino acids: CASTRDNNQPQHF. In nucleotides, the CDR3 is TGTGCCAGCACTCGTGACAACAATCAGCCCCAGCATTTT.

The gene calls are TRBV4-1 and TRBJ1-1; a weak D match, TRBD1 (6 bases). Germline assignment: CDR1 MGHRA and CDR2 YSYEKL. V lost 6 bases to trimming and J lost 1 base, with 9 bases between them. This CDR3 contains 13 residues. CDR3: CASSRTANTEAFF. In DNA, the CDR3 is TGCGCCAGCAGTCGGACAGCGAACACTGAAGCTTTCTTT.

The genes are TRBV29-1 and TRBJ1-4; possible D gene TRBD1, 5 bases. Looked up from germline, CDR1 is SQVTM and CDR2 is ANQGSEA. The CDR3 totals 14 residues. Trimming removed 6 bases from V and 4 bases from J, with 15 bases in between. DNA for the CDR3: TGCAGCGTGGGGGGGGGTTCTCGTAATGAAAAACTGTTTTTT. Its protein is CSVGGGSRNEKLFF.

The gene calls are TRBV29-1 and TRBJ1-2; 8 bases map to TRBD1. The V gene end was trimmed by 6 bases and the J gene end by 7 bases; junction bases not matched to a gene: 13. Germline CDR1 is SQVTM and CDR2 is ANQGSEA. The CDR3 length is 14 residues. The CDR3 is CSVGQGASGSGYTF. Written as DNA, the CDR3 is TGCAGCGTCGGACAGGGAGCCTCAGGAAGTGGCTACACCTTC.

CDR3 protein: CASSPLRGGSYNEQFF. The CDR3 region has the DNA TGTGCCAGCAGCCCCCTGCGGGGGGGCTCCTACAATGAGCAGTTCTTC. The V gene is TRBV7-8, the J gene TRBJ2-1, with 9 bases lining up with TRBD2. V shed 5 bases, J shed 0 bases, and the junction held 5 bases outside the gene matches. The CDR3 spans 16 residues. CDR1 is SGHVS and CDR2 is FQNEAQ in the germline V gene.